This T cell receptor beta chain was captured by sequencing in a study of cytomegalovirus exposure and HLA in healthy donors. Germline V gene sequence: CDR1 SEHNR, CDR2 FQNEAQ (reference sequence). The CDR3 contains 15 residues. With 0 bases removed from V and 1 base from J, the gap between germline ends came to 9 bases. Details on this clone: Its antigen is currently unknown.

Primers included in the PCR were 60 Vbeta and 13 Jbeta primers. Profiled with immunoSEQ multiplex PCR; TCRdb holds only in-frame clones, not every one. Of around 160,000 clones listed, 60% to 80% are singletons. Whole-study findings and limits: The CMV antigen specificity of a few CMV-associated chains was confirmed through in vitro analysis. V- and J-gene trimming in TCR beta was tied to a missense DCLRE1C variant by an analysis performed later.

The chain combines TRBV7-9 with TRBJ1-1; D call uncertain. Material: PBMCs. The TCR originated in a man aged 45-65 years in good health and CMV-seropositive. DNA of the CDR3: TGTGCCAGCAGCTTAGCCGGGGAAGGGAACACTGAAGCTTTCTTT. Translating it yields CASSLAGEGNTEAFF.